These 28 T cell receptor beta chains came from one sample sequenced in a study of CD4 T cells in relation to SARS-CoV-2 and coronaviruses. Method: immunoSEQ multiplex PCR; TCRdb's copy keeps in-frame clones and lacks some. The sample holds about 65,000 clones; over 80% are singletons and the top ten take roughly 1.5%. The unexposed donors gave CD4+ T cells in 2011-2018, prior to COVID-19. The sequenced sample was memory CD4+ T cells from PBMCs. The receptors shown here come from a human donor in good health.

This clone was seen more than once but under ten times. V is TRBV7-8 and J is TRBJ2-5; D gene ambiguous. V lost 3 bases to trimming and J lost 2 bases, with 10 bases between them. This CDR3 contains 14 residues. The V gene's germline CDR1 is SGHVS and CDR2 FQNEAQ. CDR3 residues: CASSFYQSQETQYF. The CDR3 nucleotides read TGTGCCAGCAGCTTCTATCAGTCGCAAGAGACCCAGTACTTC.

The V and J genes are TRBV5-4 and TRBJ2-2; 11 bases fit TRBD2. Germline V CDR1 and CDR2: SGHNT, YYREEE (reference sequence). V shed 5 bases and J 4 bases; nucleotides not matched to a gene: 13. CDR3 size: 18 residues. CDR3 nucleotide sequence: TGTGCCAGCAGGAACCTAGCGGGGGGCCTCGACGTCACCGGGGAGCTGTTTTTT. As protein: CASRNLAGGLDVTGELFF. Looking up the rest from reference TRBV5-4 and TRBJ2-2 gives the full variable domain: ETGVTQSPTHLIKTRGQQVTLRCSSQSGHNTVSWYQQALGQGPQFIFQYYREEENGRGNFPPRFSGLQFPNYSSELNVNALELDDSALYLCASRNLAGGLDVTGELFFGEGSRLTVL.

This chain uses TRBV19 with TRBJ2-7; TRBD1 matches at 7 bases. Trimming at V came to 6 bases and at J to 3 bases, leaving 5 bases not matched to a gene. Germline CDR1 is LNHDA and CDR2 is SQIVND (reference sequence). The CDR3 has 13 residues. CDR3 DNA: TGTGCCAGTAGAAAGACAGGGAGCTACGAGCAGTACTTC. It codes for CASRKTGSYEQYF. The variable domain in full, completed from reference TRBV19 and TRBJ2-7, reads DGGITQSPKYLFRKEGQNVTLSCEQNLNHDAMYWYRQDPGQGLRLIYYSQIVNDFQKGDIAEGYSVSREKKESFPLTVTSAQKNPTAFYLCASRKTGSYEQYFGPGTRLTVT.

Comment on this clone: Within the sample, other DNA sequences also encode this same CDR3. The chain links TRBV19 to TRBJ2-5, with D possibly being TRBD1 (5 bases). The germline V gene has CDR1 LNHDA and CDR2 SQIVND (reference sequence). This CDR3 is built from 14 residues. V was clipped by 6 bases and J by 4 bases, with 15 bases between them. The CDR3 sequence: CASRRQGMGETQYF. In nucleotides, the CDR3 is TGTGCCAGTAGAAGGCAGGGAATGGGAGAGACCCAGTACTTC.

CDR3 nucleotides: TGTGCCAGCAGCCCCCACCGGGACTATGGCTACACCTTC. It specifies CASSPHRDYGYTF. The J gene is TRBJ1-2, the V gene TRBV3-1 (or the pseudogene TRBV3-2); unclear D gene. Trimming cost V 4 bases and J 3 bases, with 9 bases left between them. The CDR3 spans 13 residues. CDR1 LGHDT and CDR2 YNNKEL come from the germline V gene (reference sequence).

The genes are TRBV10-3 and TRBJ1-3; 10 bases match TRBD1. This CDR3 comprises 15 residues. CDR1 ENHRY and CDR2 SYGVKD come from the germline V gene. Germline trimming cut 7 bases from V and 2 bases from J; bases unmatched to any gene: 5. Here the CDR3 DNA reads TGTGCCATCACTCGGGACAGGGGAACTGGAAACACCATATATTTT. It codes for CAITRDRGTGNTIYF.

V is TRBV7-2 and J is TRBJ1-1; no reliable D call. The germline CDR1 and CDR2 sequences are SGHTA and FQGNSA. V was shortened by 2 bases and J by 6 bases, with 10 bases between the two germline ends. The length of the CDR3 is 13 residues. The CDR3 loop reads CASSLMNSAEAFF. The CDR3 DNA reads TGTGCCAGCAGCTTAATGAATTCCGCTGAAGCTTTCTTT.

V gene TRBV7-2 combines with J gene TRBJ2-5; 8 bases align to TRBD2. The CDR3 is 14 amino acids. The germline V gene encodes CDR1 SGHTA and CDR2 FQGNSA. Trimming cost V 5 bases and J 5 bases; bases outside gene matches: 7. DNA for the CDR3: TGTGCCAGCAGCCTCGGGAGGGCCACGGAGACCCAGTACTTC. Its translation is CASSLGRATETQYF.

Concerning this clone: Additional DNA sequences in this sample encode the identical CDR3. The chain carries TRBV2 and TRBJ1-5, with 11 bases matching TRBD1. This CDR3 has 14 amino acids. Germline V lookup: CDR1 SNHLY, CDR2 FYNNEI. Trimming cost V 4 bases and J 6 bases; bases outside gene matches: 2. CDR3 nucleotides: TGTGCCAGCAGTGGGACAGGGGGCACTCAGCCCCAGCATTTT. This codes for CASSGTGGTQPQHF.

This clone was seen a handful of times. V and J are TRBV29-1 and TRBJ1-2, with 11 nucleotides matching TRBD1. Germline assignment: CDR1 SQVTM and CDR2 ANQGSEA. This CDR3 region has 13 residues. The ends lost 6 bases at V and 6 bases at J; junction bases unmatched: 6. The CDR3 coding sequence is TGCAGCGTCGCCGGGACAGGGGGGGATGGCTACACCTTC. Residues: CSVAGTGGDGYTF.

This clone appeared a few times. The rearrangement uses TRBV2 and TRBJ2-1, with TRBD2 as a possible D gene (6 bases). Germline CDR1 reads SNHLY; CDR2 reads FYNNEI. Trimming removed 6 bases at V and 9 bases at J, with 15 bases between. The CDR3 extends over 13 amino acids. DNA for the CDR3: TGTGCCAGCAGGGAGGGGCAGGGAGGTGAGCAGTTCTTC. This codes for CASREGQGGEQFF. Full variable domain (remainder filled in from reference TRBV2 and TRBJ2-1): EPEVTQTPSHQVTQMGQEVILRCVPISNHLYFYWYRQILGQKVEFLVSFYNNEISEKSEIFDDQFSVERPDGSNFTLKIRSTKLEDSAMYFCASREGQGGEQFFGPGTRLTVL.

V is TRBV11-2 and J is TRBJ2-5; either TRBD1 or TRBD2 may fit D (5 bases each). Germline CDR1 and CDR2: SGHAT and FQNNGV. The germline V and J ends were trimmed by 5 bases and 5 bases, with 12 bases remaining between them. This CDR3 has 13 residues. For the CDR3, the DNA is TGTGCCAGCAGCCTCGGGTGGGGGGAGACCCAGTACTTC. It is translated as CASSLGWGETQYF.

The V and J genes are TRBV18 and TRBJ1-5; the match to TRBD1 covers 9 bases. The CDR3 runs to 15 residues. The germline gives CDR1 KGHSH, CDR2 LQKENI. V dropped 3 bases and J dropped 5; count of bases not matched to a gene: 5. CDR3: CASSPTGGRDQPQHF. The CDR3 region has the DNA TGTGCCAGCTCACCGACAGGGGGTAGAGATCAGCCCCAGCATTTT.

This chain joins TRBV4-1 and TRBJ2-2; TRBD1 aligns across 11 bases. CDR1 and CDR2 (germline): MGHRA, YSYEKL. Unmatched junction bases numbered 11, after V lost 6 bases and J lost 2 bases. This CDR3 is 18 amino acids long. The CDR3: CASSSPGTGGYNTGELFF. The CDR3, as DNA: TGCGCCAGCAGTTCCCCGGGGACAGGGGGATATAACACCGGGGAGCTGTTTTTT.

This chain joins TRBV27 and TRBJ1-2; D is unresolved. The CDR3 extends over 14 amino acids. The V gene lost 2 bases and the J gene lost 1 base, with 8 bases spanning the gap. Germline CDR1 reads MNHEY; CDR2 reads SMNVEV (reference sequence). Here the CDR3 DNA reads TGTGCCAGCAGTTTAGGACGGCTTAACTATGGCTACACCTTC. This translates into CASSLGRLNYGYTF.

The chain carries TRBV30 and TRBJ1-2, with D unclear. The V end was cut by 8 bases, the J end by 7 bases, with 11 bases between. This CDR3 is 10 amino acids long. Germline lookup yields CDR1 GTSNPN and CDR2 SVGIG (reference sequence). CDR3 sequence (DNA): TGTGCCGGGTGGACGGGTGGCTACACCTTC. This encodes CAGWTGGYTF.

The CDR3, as DNA: TGTGCCAGCAGCAAAGAAGGGACAGGGCTCGAGCAGTACTTC. It translates to CASSKEGTGLEQYF. This chain connects TRBV21-1 to TRBJ2-7; no DNA check was done on the table's D call, TRBD1. TRBV21-1 is marked as a pseudogene. This CDR3 region has 14 residues.

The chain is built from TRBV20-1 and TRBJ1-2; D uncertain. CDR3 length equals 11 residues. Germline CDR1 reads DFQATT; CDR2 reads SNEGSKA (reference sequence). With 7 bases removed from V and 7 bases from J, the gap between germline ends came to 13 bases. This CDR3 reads CSGRRVTGYTF. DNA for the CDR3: TGCAGTGGTCGTAGGGTCACTGGCTACACCTTC.

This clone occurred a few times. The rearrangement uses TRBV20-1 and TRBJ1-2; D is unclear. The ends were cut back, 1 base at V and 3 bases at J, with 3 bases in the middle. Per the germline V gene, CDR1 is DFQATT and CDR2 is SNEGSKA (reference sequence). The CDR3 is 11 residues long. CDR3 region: CSARVDYGYTF. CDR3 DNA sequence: TGCAGTGCTAGAGTGGACTATGGCTACACCTTC.

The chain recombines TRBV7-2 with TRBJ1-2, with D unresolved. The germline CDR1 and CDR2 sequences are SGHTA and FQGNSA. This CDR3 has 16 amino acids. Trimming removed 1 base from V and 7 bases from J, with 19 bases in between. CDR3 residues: CASSLVREGVGGGYTF. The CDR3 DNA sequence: TGTGCCAGCAGCTTAGTCCGTGAGGGAGTCGGAGGTGGCTACACCTTC.

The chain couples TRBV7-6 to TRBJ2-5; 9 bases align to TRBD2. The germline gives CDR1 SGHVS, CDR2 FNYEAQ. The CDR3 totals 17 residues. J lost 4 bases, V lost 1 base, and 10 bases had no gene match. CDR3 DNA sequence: TGTGCCAGCAGCTTAGGGCGGGGGGGCGGTTCATTAGAGACCCAGTACTTC. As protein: CASSLGRGGGSLETQYF.

The CDR3 region is CASSKGQWSSGNTIYF. For the CDR3, the DNA is TGTGCCAGCAGCAAAGGACAGTGGAGCTCTGGAAACACCATATATTTT. V and J are TRBV21-1 and TRBJ1-3; the D call in the table, TRBD1, was not verified against the DNA. TRBV21-1 is flagged as a pseudogene. The CDR3 has 16 amino acids.

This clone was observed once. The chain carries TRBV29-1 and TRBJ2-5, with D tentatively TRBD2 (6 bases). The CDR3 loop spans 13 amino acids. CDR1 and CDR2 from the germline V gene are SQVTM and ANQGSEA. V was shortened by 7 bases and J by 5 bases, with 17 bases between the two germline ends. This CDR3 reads CSASGNGGETQYF. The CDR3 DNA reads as TGCAGCGCGTCGGGGAACGGAGGGGAGACCCAGTACTTC.

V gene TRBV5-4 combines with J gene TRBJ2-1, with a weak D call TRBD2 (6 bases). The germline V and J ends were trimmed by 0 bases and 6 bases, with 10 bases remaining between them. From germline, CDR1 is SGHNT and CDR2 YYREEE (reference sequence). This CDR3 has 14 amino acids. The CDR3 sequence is CASSLAGDSNEQFF. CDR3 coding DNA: TGTGCCAGCAGCTTGGCCGGGGACTCCAATGAGCAGTTCTTC.

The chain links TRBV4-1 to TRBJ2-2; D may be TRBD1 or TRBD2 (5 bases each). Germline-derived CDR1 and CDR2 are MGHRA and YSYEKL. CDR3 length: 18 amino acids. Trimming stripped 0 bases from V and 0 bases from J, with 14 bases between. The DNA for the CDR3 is TGCGCCAGCAGCCAAGACGAGGGGTCAGCGGCGAACACCGGGGAGCTGTTTTTT. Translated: CASSQDEGSAANTGELFF.

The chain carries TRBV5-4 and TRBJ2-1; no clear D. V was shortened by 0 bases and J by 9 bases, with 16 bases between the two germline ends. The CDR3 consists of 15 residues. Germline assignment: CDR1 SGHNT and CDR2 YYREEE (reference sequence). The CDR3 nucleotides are TGTGCCAGCAGCTTGGCCGATCTAAGTTATGGTGAGCAGTTCTTC. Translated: CASSLADLSYGEQFF.

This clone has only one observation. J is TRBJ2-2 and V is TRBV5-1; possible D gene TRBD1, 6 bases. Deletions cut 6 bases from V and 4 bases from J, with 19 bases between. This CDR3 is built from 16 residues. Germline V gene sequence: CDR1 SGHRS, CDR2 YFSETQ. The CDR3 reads CASTSGQRAFTGELFF. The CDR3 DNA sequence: TGCGCCAGCACCTCGGGACAACGGGCTTTCACCGGGGAGCTGTTTTTT.

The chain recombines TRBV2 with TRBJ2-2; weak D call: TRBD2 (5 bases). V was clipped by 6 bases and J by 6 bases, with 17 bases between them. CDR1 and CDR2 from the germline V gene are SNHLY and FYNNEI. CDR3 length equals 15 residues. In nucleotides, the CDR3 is TGTGCCAGCAGGCTGAGGGCCTCGGGTCCCGGGGAGCTGTTTTTT. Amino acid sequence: CASRLRASGPGELFF.